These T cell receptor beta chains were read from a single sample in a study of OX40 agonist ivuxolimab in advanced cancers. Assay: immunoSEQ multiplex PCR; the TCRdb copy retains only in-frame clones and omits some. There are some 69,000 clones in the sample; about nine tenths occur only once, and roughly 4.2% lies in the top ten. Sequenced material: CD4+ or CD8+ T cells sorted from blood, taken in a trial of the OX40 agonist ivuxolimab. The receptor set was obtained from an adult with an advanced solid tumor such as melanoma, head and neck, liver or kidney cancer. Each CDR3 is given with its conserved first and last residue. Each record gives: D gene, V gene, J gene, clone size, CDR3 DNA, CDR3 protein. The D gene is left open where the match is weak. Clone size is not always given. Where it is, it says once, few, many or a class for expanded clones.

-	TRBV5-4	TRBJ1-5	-	TGTGCCAGCAGCTTGACAGGCCTAAATCAGCCCCAGCATTTT	CASSLTGLNQPQHF
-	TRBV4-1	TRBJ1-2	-	TGCGCCAGCAGCCACCTTAGAGGCGGTTTTAACTATGGCTACACCTTC	CASSHLRGGFNYGYTF
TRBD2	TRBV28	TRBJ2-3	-	TGTGCCAGCTTACCTAGCGGGTCGACAGATACGCAGTATTTT	CASLPSGSTDTQYF
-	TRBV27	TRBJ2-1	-	TGTGCCAGCAGTCCCCGGACAGCGCTAGTCGAGCAGTTCTTC	CASSPRTALVEQFF
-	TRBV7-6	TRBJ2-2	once	TGTGCCAGCAGCTTAGACCCTCACACCGGGGAGCTGTTTTTT	CASSLDPHTGELFF
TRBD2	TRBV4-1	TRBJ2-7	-	TGCGCCAGCAGCCCTGCGGGAGGGGTTACCTACGAGCAGTACTTC	CASSPAGGVTYEQYF
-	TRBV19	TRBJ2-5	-	TGTGCCAGTAGTATAGCGTGGGACCAAGAGACCCAGTACTTC	CASSIAWDQETQYF
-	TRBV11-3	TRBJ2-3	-	TGTGCCAGCAGCTTAGTCGGGGTGGGCACAGATACGCAGTATTTT	CASSLVGVGTDTQYF
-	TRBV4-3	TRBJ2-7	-	TGCGCCAGCAGCCAATTATACCCCCAACCCGACGAGCAGTACTTC	CASSQLYPQPDEQYF
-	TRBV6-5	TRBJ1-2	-	TGTGCCAGCGGCGGACAGCAAGCTAACTATGGCTACACCTTC	CASGGQQANYGYTF
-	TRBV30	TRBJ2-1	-	TGTGCCTGGAGTGTACCCCCCCGGGCTACGGGGGACAATGAGCAGTTCTTC	CAWSVPPRATGDNEQFF
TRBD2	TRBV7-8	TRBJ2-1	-	TGTGCCAGCAGCACCTGGAGCGGGAGGGGAACTCACAATGAGCAGTTCTTC	CASSTWSGRGTHNEQFF
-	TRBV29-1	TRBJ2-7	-	TGCAGCGTTGAAGACGCAAAAGAGCAGTACTTC	CSVEDAKEQYF